This T cell receptor beta chain is from a study of T cell repertoires and leukemia-associated antigens. MiXCR was run by TCRdb on the 5' RACE reads, yielding one entry per CDR3 protein. The repertoire holds 11,000 to 15,000 distinct CDR3 sequences, less than 40% seen once, with 7.5% to 10% in the top ten. This clonotype was recorded many times. The antigen is unknown. With a much larger clone just one base away, this may be a read error. The germline CDR1 and CDR2 sequences are SEHNR and FQNEAQ (reference sequence). This CDR3 spans 20 amino acids. V lost 1 base, J lost 3 bases, and 28 bases lay in between.

The receptor was derived from a female donor in good health. Sequenced material: CD3+ T cells sorted from blood and cultured. The rearrangement links TRBV7-9 to TRBJ2-7; D possibly matches TRBD1 or TRBD2 (7 bases each). CDR3 sequence: CASSLEPGQMTSGEGYEQYF. The DNA of the CDR3 is TGTGCCAGCAGCTTAGAACCGGGACAGATGACATCGGGGGAGGGCTACGAGCAGTACTTC.